Following are 6 T cell receptor beta chains from one sample sequenced in a study of blood T cell repertoires in COVID-19 (dated by TCRdb to about 2020). Library preparation employed the immunoSEQ multiplex PCR assay. The source is immuneACCESS, and TCRdb retained only in-frame sequences with V and J called. Part of the clones is not carried over; for the studies checked, unresolved V genes explain less than half of this, and the remainder is unexplained. The sample table records roughly 21,000 clones; about 89% of these occur just once. The ten largest clones represent under 20% of the sample. Material: peripheral blood. The receptors stem from a man aged 70-80 years with active COVID-19.

DNA of the CDR3: TGTGCCAGCATTTCGACTAGCGGGGGGCTCACCTACAATGAGCAGTTCTTC. This codes for CASISTSGGLTYNEQFF. The J gene is TRBJ2-1, the V gene TRBV2; TRBD2 matches 13 bases. After removal of 7 bases from V and 2 bases from J, the junction contained 8 bases not matched to a gene. The length of the CDR3 is 17 residues. Germline loops: CDR1 SNHLY, CDR2 FYNNEI.

The V call is TRBV28, the J call TRBJ1-5, with TRBD1 identical over 10 bases. V lost 5 bases, J lost 9 bases, and 10 bases stayed unmatched. The CDR3 has 15 amino acids. Per the germline V gene, CDR1 is MDHEN and CDR2 is SYDVKM. The CDR3 sequence: CASSTPGTGVRPQHF. CDR3 nucleotide sequence: TGTGCCAGCAGTACTCCCGGGACAGGGGTTAGGCCCCAGCATTTT.

The CDR3 protein is CASSGVAGGRNEQFF. For the CDR3, the DNA is TGTGCCAGCAGCGGTGTAGCGGGGGGGCGCAATGAGCAGTTCTTC. This chain joins TRBV11-2 and TRBJ2-1; 11 bases align to TRBD2. Trimming took 5 bases from V and 6 from J; bases not matched to a gene: 6. CDR1 is SGHAT, CDR2 FQNNGV, per germline. The length of the CDR3 is 15 residues.

The chain carries TRBV24-1 and TRBJ1-2; D is possibly TRBD1 (5 bases). CDR3 length: 17 residues. V was shortened by 7 bases and J by 3 bases, with 23 bases between the two germline ends. Looked up from germline, CDR1 is KGHDR and CDR2 is SFDVKD. The CDR3 DNA reads TGTGCCACCAGGGGGGGTAGTCGGACGATTTTTTACTATGGCTACACCTTC. This sequence encodes CATRGGSRTIFYYGYTF.

The rearrangement uses TRBV30 and TRBJ1-4, with 12 bases aligning to TRBD1. V was clipped by 6 bases and J by 8 bases; unmatched bases: 13. The CDR3 length is 16 residues. Germline CDR1 GTSNPN, CDR2 SVGIG (reference sequence). Written as DNA, the CDR3 is TGTGCCTGTATTGGGACAGGGGGCGCGAGGGTGGAAAAACTGTTTTTT. Translating it yields CACIGTGGARVEKLFF.

This chain links TRBV6-1 with TRBJ1-6, with a weak D call TRBD1 (6 bases). The germline V gene encodes CDR1 MNHNS and CDR2 SASEGT. This CDR3 contains 14 residues. Trimming pared 1 base from V and 10 bases from J, leaving 11 bases between. In nucleotides, the CDR3 is TGTGCCAGCAGTGAAGGCGCAGGGGAGTCACCCCTCCACTTT. Residues: CASSEGAGESPLHF.